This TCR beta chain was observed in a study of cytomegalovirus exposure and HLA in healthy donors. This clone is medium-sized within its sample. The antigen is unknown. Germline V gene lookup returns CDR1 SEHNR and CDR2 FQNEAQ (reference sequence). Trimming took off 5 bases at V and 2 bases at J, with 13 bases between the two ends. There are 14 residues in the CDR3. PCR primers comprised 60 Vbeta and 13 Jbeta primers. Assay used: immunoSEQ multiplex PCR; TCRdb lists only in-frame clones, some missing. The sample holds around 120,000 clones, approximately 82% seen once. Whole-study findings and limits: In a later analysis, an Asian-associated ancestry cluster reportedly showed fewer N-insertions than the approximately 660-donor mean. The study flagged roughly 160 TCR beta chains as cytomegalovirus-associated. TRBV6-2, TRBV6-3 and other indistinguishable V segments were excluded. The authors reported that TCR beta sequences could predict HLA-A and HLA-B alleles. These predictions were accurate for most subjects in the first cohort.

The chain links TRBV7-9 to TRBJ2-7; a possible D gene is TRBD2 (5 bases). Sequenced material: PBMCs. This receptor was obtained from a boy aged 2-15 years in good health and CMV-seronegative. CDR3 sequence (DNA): TGTGCCAGCAGCCCAAGTTCGGGAACCTACGAGCAGTACTTC. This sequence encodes CASSPSSGTYEQYF. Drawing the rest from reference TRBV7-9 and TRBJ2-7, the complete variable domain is DTGVSQNPRHKITKRGQNVTFRCDPISEHNRLYWYRQTLGQGPEFLTYFQNEAQLEKSRLLSDRFSAERPKGSFSTLEIQRTEQGDSAMYLCASSPSSGTYEQYFGPGTRLTVT.